This is a list of T cell receptor beta chains from one sample in a study of T-cell reconstitution after alpha-beta-depleted transplantation in children. TCRdb fed the PCR reads into MiXCR, producing one record per CDR3 protein. The sample records some 120,000 distinct CDR3 sequences, approximately 8.7% being singletons. The starting material was PBMCs, mostly from graft donor cells, obtained 180 days after TCRalphabeta/CD19-depleted stem cell transplant. These receptors all come from a girl under three years old who had a stem cell transplant for combined immunodeficiency, so the T cells may come from the graft donor. CDR3s include the opening cysteine and the closing phenylalanine or tryptophan. The D gene is left open where the match is weak. Size is omitted from some rows. Given values are once, few, many or a class for expanded clones.

j_call: TRBJ1-3
clone_size: -
v_call: TRBV19
d_call: TRBD1
cdr3_aa: CATTGVGAGNTIYF
cdr3_nt: TGTGCCACCACAGGGGTGGGAGCAGGAAACACCATATATTTT

j_call: TRBJ1-4
clone_size: few
v_call: TRBV20-1
d_call: TRBD1
cdr3_aa: CSARDQRDRDLEKLFF
cdr3_nt: TGCAGTGCTAGAGATCAACGGGACAGGGACCTCGAAAAACTGTTTTTT

j_call: TRBJ1-5
clone_size: -
v_call: TRBV12-3/TRBV12-4
d_call: TRBD1
cdr3_aa: CASSLGQGSQPQHF
cdr3_nt: TGTGCCAGCAGTTTGGGACAGGGGAGCCAGCCCCAGCATTTT

j_call: TRBJ2-1
clone_size: few
v_call: TRBV20-1
d_call: TRBD1
cdr3_aa: CSALGGQGAGEQFF
cdr3_nt: TGCAGTGCCCTTGGCGGACAGGGGGCGGGTGAGCAGTTCTTC

j_call: TRBJ2-1
clone_size: many
v_call: TRBV4-3
d_call: -
cdr3_aa: CASSRYNEQFF
cdr3_nt: TGCGCCAGCAGCCGTTACAATGAGCAGTTCTTC

j_call: TRBJ2-7
clone_size: -
v_call: TRBV20-1
d_call: TRBD2
cdr3_aa: CSARIREGTYEQYF
cdr3_nt: TGCAGTGCTAGAATTAGGGAGGGAACCTACGAGCAGTACTTC

j_call: TRBJ1-2
clone_size: -
v_call: TRBV12-3/TRBV12-4
d_call: TRBD1
cdr3_aa: CASTTDRGSGYTF
cdr3_nt: TGTGCCAGCACCACGGACAGGGGGAGCGGCTACACCTTC

j_call: TRBJ2-1
clone_size: few
v_call: TRBV27
d_call: TRBD1
cdr3_aa: CASSPRTGIGHNEQFF
cdr3_nt: TGTGCCAGCAGTCCAAGGACAGGTATTGGGCACAATGAGCAGTTCTTC

j_call: TRBJ2-7
clone_size: many
v_call: TRBV7-9
d_call: -
cdr3_aa: CASSSGLSEQYF
cdr3_nt: TGTGCCAGCAGCTCCGGGCTATCCGAGCAGTACTTC

j_call: TRBJ2-3
clone_size: -
v_call: TRBV7-9
d_call: TRBD1
cdr3_aa: CASSLRTGRDTQYF
cdr3_nt: TGTGCCAGCAGCTTACGGACAGGGCGAGATACGCAGTATTTT

j_call: TRBJ1-4
clone_size: -
v_call: TRBV20-1
d_call: -
cdr3_aa: CSASSNEKLFF
cdr3_nt: TGCAGTGCTAGCAGTAATGAAAAACTGTTTTTT

j_call: TRBJ1-1
clone_size: many
v_call: TRBV20-1
d_call: TRBD1
cdr3_aa: CSARMDREGTEAFF
cdr3_nt: TGCAGTGCTAGAATGGACAGGGAGGGAACTGAAGCTTTCTTT

j_call: TRBJ1-4
clone_size: few
v_call: TRBV20-1
d_call: -
cdr3_aa: CSAGDPGREKLFF
cdr3_nt: TGCAGTGCCGGGGACCCCGGACGCGAAAAACTGTTTTTT

j_call: TRBJ2-2
clone_size: -
v_call: TRBV19
d_call: TRBD2
cdr3_aa: CASSMYSAGGPDTGELFF
cdr3_nt: TGTGCCAGTAGTATGTACAGTGCGGGGGGGCCGGACACCGGGGAGCTGTTTTTT

j_call: TRBJ2-3
clone_size: many
v_call: TRBV20-1
d_call: TRBD2
cdr3_aa: CSAARTSGVEDTQYF
cdr3_nt: TGCAGTGCAGCTAGGACTAGCGGGGTTGAAGATACGCAGTATTTT

j_call: TRBJ2-7
clone_size: many
v_call: TRBV20-1
d_call: -
cdr3_aa: CSARDFKAHEQYF
cdr3_nt: TGCAGTGCTAGAGATTTTAAGGCACACGAGCAGTACTTC

j_call: TRBJ1-1
clone_size: -
v_call: TRBV5-1
d_call: TRBD1
cdr3_aa: CASSLNRDSKGKDTEAFF
cdr3_nt: TGCGCCAGCAGCTTAAACCGGGACAGTAAAGGGAAGGACACTGAAGCTTTCTTT

j_call: TRBJ1-2
clone_size: -
v_call: TRBV13
d_call: TRBD1
cdr3_aa: CASSFGTVYGYTF
cdr3_nt: TGTGCCAGCAGCTTCGGGACAGTCTATGGCTACACCTTC

j_call: TRBJ2-5
clone_size: few
v_call: TRBV9
d_call: -
cdr3_aa: CASSVATGRFPVGETQYF
cdr3_nt: TGTGCCAGCAGCGTAGCTACGGGGCGATTCCCGGTAGGAGAGACCCAGTACTTC

j_call: TRBJ2-5
clone_size: -
v_call: TRBV6-1
d_call: TRBD2
cdr3_aa: CASSLRLAGGPETQYF
cdr3_nt: TGTGCCAGCAGCCTCCGACTAGCGGGAGGCCCAGAGACCCAGTACTTC

j_call: TRBJ1-5
clone_size: -
v_call: TRBV6-2/TRBV6-3
d_call: -
cdr3_aa: CASSSDSTNQPQHF
cdr3_nt: TGTGCCAGCAGTTCCGACAGCACAAATCAGCCCCAGCATTTT

j_call: TRBJ2-5
clone_size: few
v_call: TRBV7-2
d_call: -
cdr3_aa: CASSLAHGRETQYF
cdr3_nt: TGTGCCAGCAGCTTAGCGCATGGGAGAGAGACCCAGTACTTC

j_call: TRBJ2-5
clone_size: few
v_call: TRBV4-3
d_call: -
cdr3_aa: CASSQDTMQNQETQYF
cdr3_nt: TGCGCCAGCAGCCAAGATACTATGCAGAACCAAGAGACCCAGTACTTC

j_call: TRBJ2-1
clone_size: -
v_call: TRBV27
d_call: TRBD2
cdr3_aa: CASSLGAGGLYEQFF
cdr3_nt: TGTGCCAGCAGTTTAGGAGCGGGGGGTCTCTATGAGCAGTTCTTC

j_call: TRBJ1-5
clone_size: few
v_call: TRBV12-3/TRBV12-4
d_call: -
cdr3_aa: CASSSQGSNQPQHF
cdr3_nt: TGTGCCAGCAGTTCACAGGGTAGCAATCAGCCCCAGCATTTT

j_call: TRBJ1-2
clone_size: few
v_call: TRBV5-1
d_call: -
cdr3_aa: CASSSTHRGDYGYTF
cdr3_nt: TGCGCCAGCAGCTCCACCCATCGGGGGGACTATGGCTACACCTTC

j_call: TRBJ1-1
clone_size: few
v_call: TRBV12-3/TRBV12-4
d_call: -
cdr3_aa: CASSPSTEAFF
cdr3_nt: TGTGCCAGCAGCCCCAGCACTGAAGCTTTCTTT

j_call: TRBJ2-7
clone_size: few
v_call: TRBV25-1
d_call: -
cdr3_aa: CASSARLFAYEQYF
cdr3_nt: TGTGCCAGCAGTGCGCGTCTGTTTGCCTACGAGCAGTACTTC

j_call: TRBJ2-1
clone_size: few
v_call: TRBV5-1
d_call: TRBD2
cdr3_aa: CASSLGPGGRLNNEQFF
cdr3_nt: TGCGCCAGCAGCTTAGGGCCGGGGGGGCGTCTCAACAATGAGCAGTTCTTC

j_call: TRBJ1-6
clone_size: -
v_call: TRBV7-8
d_call: TRBD1
cdr3_aa: CASSPGDRGGISPLHF
cdr3_nt: TGTGCCAGCAGCCCCGGGGACAGGGGCGGTATTTCACCCCTCCACTTT

j_call: TRBJ1-2
clone_size: many
v_call: TRBV20-1
d_call: TRBD1
cdr3_aa: CSPWGQGLGYTF
cdr3_nt: TGCAGCCCTTGGGGACAGGGGCTTGGCTACACCTTC

j_call: TRBJ2-7
clone_size: -
v_call: TRBV20-1
d_call: TRBD2
cdr3_aa: CSASLTSGGSYEQYF
cdr3_nt: TGCAGTGCTTCCCTGACTAGCGGGGGGTCCTACGAGCAGTACTTC

j_call: TRBJ2-7
clone_size: few
v_call: TRBV12-3/TRBV12-4
d_call: -
cdr3_aa: CASSGTPGRVGEQYF
cdr3_nt: TGTGCCAGCAGTGGGACCCCGGGCAGGGTTGGCGAGCAGTACTTC

j_call: TRBJ2-3
clone_size: -
v_call: TRBV7-2
d_call: -
cdr3_aa: CASSLVDTQYF
cdr3_nt: TGTGCCAGCAGCTTAGTAGATACGCAGTATTTT

j_call: TRBJ1-5
clone_size: many
v_call: TRBV7-2
d_call: TRBD1
cdr3_aa: CASSPSTGRVNQPQHF
cdr3_nt: TGTGCCAGCAGCCCCTCGACAGGGAGGGTTAATCAGCCCCAGCATTTT

j_call: TRBJ2-7
clone_size: -
v_call: TRBV20-1
d_call: TRBD2
cdr3_aa: CSARASSGGAHEQYF
cdr3_nt: TGCAGTGCTAGGGCTTCTAGCGGGGGGGCCCACGAGCAGTACTTC

j_call: TRBJ1-5
clone_size: many
v_call: TRBV5-6
d_call: TRBD1
cdr3_aa: CASSLWDRVNQPQHF
cdr3_nt: TGTGCCAGCAGCCTATGGGACAGGGTTAATCAGCCCCAGCATTTT

j_call: TRBJ2-3
clone_size: many
v_call: TRBV6-6
d_call: TRBD2
cdr3_aa: CASTTSGTDTQYF
cdr3_nt: TGTGCCAGCACGACTAGCGGCACAGATACGCAGTATTTT

j_call: TRBJ2-1
clone_size: few
v_call: TRBV6-5
d_call: -
cdr3_aa: CASSYWRAGNEQFF
cdr3_nt: TGTGCCAGCAGTTACTGGAGAGCGGGCAATGAGCAGTTCTTC

j_call: TRBJ1-1
clone_size: few
v_call: TRBV29-1
d_call: -
cdr3_aa: CSVKRLLNTEAFF
cdr3_nt: TGCAGCGTAAAACGGCTCCTGAACACTGAAGCTTTCTTT

j_call: TRBJ2-7
clone_size: -
v_call: TRBV7-9
d_call: -
cdr3_aa: CASSLDIYEQYF
cdr3_nt: TGTGCCAGCAGCTTAGATATCTACGAGCAGTACTTC

j_call: TRBJ2-1
clone_size: few
v_call: TRBV5-1
d_call: TRBD2
cdr3_aa: CASSFGGRYNEQFF
cdr3_nt: TGCGCCAGCAGCTTCGGCGGGAGGTACAATGAGCAGTTCTTC

j_call: TRBJ2-7
clone_size: many
v_call: TRBV29-1
d_call: -
cdr3_aa: CSVARQEAYEQYF
cdr3_nt: TGCAGCGTCGCTCGACAGGAGGCCTACGAGCAGTACTTC

j_call: TRBJ2-1
clone_size: -
v_call: TRBV19
d_call: -
cdr3_aa: CASSIDQLNEQFF
cdr3_nt: TGTGCCAGTAGTATAGATCAGCTGAATGAGCAGTTCTTC

j_call: TRBJ2-7
clone_size: -
v_call: TRBV27
d_call: TRBD2
cdr3_aa: CASSFFAGGPREQYF
cdr3_nt: TGTGCCAGCAGTTTTTTCGCGGGAGGGCCTCGGGAGCAGTACTTC

j_call: TRBJ2-3
clone_size: few
v_call: TRBV7-2
d_call: -
cdr3_aa: CASSPGPIDTQYF
cdr3_nt: TGTGCCAGCAGCCCCGGACCTATAGATACGCAGTATTTT